A selection of T cell receptor beta chains follows, all from one sample in a study of blood T cell repertoires in COVID-19. The table came from immunoSEQ multiplex PCR; TCRdb's copy has only in-frame clones and leaves some out. This repertoire shows approximately 130,000 clones, over 70% found once; its top ten account for around 20%. The sample comprised peripheral blood. The receptors were sampled from an elderly man with acute or convalescent COVID-19. CDR3s include the opening cysteine and the closing phenylalanine or tryptophan.

TRBV29-1 | CSITEGSLGNTIYF
TRBV5-1 | CATQRGGQDGELFF
TRBV3-1/TRBV3-2 | CASSQPTARGGLGRDEQYF
TRBV21-1 | CASRGDSRYEQYF
TRBV6-5 | CASTTMGNTIYF
TRBV28 | CASTGQDRDGGYTF
TRBV7-2 | CASSLQGIGANVLTF
TRBV3-1/TRBV3-2 | CASSQGGGRTEAFF
TRBV4-1 | CASSLGTGGAEQYF
TRBV4-1 | CASSQVIWGDYGYTF
TRBV9 | CASSPGSFYTGELFF
TRBV7-2 | CASSYGLAGVDEQFF
TRBV7-9 | CASSLATTDYLPYGYTF
TRBV3-1/TRBV3-2 | CASSLRDSNSPLHF
TRBV27 | CASSLGQGFRAFF
TRBV7-9 | CASSMGDRGMLYEQYF
TRBV7-9 | CASSFPQRARGTGKTEAFF